The 6 T cell receptor beta chains below all came from one sample that was sequenced in a study of T cell responses to AZD1222 COVID-19 vaccine. Assay: immunoSEQ multiplex PCR; the TCRdb copy retains only in-frame clones and omits some. Here the sample spans roughly 180,000 clones, approximately 90% being singletons. The source material was peripheral blood, sampled on day 0 of AZD1222 vaccination. The receptors originated from an adult in good health.

Comment on this clone: The sample has other DNA sequences that encode this CDR3 too. The chain employs TRBV9 and TRBJ2-5; D uncertain. The germline V gene has CDR1 SGDLS and CDR2 YYNGEE. CDR3 length: 13 amino acids. V gave up 10 bases and J gave up 5 bases, with 18 bases separating them. CDR3 amino acids: CASSPGPRETQYF. As DNA, the CDR3 is TGTGCCTCCAGCCCGGGTCCTCGGGAGACCCAGTACTTC.

The rearrangement uses TRBV5-4 and TRBJ2-5; TRBD2 aligns across 13 bases. Per germline, CDR1 SGHNT and CDR2 YYREEE (reference sequence). The CDR3 loop spans 18 amino acids. J gave up 4 bases and V 2 bases, and 11 bases lay outside the gene matches. The CDR3 spells CASSLPRTSGGRRETQYF. CDR3 in DNA: TGTGCCAGCAGCTTACCCCGGACTAGCGGGGGTCGTCGAGAGACCCAGTACTTC.

The gene calls are TRBV21-1 and TRBJ2-4; the table's D gene call, TRBD1, was not cross checked with the DNA. TRBV21-1 is assigned pseudogene status. The CDR3 has 14 amino acids. CDR3 sequence reads: CASSLSGTGDIQYF. DNA of the CDR3: TGTGCCAGCAGCCTCTCCGGGACAGGGGACATTCAGTACTTC.

The chain is built from TRBV7-6 and TRBJ2-7, with 12 bases lining up with TRBD2. V lost 5 bases, J lost 1 base, and 12 bases stayed unmatched. The germline V gene encodes CDR1 SGHVS and CDR2 FNYEAQ. The CDR3 runs 18 residues. CDR3 amino acids: CASSPKPGTSGQSYEQYF. CDR3 nucleotides: TGTGCCAGCAGCCCTAAACCTGGGACTAGCGGGCAATCCTACGAGCAGTACTTC.

The V gene is TRBV7-9, the J gene TRBJ2-4; tentative D call: TRBD2 (6 bases). Germline CDR1 reads SEHNR; CDR2 reads FQNEAQ (reference sequence). Trimming shortened V by 8 bases and J by 0 bases, and 11 bases separated the two germline ends. This CDR3 spans 14 amino acids. The DNA for the CDR3 is TGTGCCAGCGGTCTCGGGGGAGCCAAAAACATTCAGTACTTC. Amino acid sequence: CASGLGGAKNIQYF.

The V call is TRBV9, the J call TRBJ2-2; D gene uncertain. V shed 4 bases and J shed 10 bases, with 11 bases lying between them. This CDR3 region has 12 residues. Germline CDR1 is SGDLS and CDR2 is YYNGEE. The CDR3 sequence is CASSTDFEELFF. CDR3 in DNA: TGTGCCAGCAGCACGGATTTTGAGGAGCTGTTTTTT.